Listed below are T cell receptor beta chains from one sample, sequenced in a study of cytomegalovirus exposure and HLA in healthy donors. Measured with immunoSEQ multiplex PCR; TCRdb has only the in-frame clones, and not every one. Of more than 90,000 clones in the sample, approximately 80% were seen once. The sample comprised PBMCs. These receptor sequences come from a woman aged 55 to 70 in good health and CMV-seronegative. The CDR3 runs from the conserved cysteine through the conserved F or W. A D gene is named only where the DNA matches it firmly. Clone sizes are given selectively: once, few, many, or a class where the clone is expanded.

v_call,j_call,clone_size,d_call,cdr3_aa,cdr3_nt
TRBV6-7,TRBJ2-7,-,-,CASSRPDTGSSYEQYF,TGTGCCAGCAGCCGACCGGACACAGGGAGCTCCTACGAGCAGTACTTC
TRBV27,TRBJ2-3,-,TRBD2,CASSGLAAADTQYF,TGTGCCAGCAGTGGACTAGCGGCCGCAGATACGCAGTATTTT
TRBV5-6,TRBJ2-5,-,TRBD2,CASTPTGTSGSWGQETQYF,TGTGCCAGCACCCCGACCGGGACTAGCGGGAGCTGGGGGCAAGAGACCCAGTACTTC
TRBV4-3,TRBJ1-3,-,-,CASSQGQGSGNTIYF,TGCGCCAGCAGCCAAGGCCAGGGGAGTGGAAACACCATATATTTT
TRBV27,TRBJ1-1,-,-,CASSQSGTEAFF,TGTGCCAGCTCACAGTCAGGGACTGAAGCTTTCTTT
TRBV29-1,TRBJ2-7,-,TRBD1,CSVSTGGSYEQYF,TGCAGCGTATCGACAGGGGGCTCTTACGAGCAGTACTTC
TRBV4-1,TRBJ2-1,few,TRBD2,CASSQRTRSLHNEQFF,TGCGCCAGCAGCCAGAGGACTAGATCCCTCCACAATGAGCAGTTCTTC
TRBV5-7,TRBJ1-4,-,-,CASSFWGEKLFF,TGTGCCAGCAGCTTCTGGGGCGAAAAACTGTTTTTT
TRBV28,TRBJ1-5,-,-,CASRRDFNQPQHF,TGTGCCAGCAGACGGGATTTCAATCAGCCCCAGCATTTT
TRBV30,TRBJ2-5,once,TRBD1,CAWSGDRVKGRETQYF,TGTGCCTGGAGTGGGGACAGGGTAAAGGGCCGAGAGACCCAGTACTTC
TRBV7-2,TRBJ1-4,-,TRBD1,CASSLSGQGREKLFF,TGTGCCAGCAGCTTGTCGGGACAGGGACGTGAAAAACTGTTTTTT
TRBV7-2,TRBJ1-1,-,-,CASSPPGRTEAFF,TGTGCCAGCAGCCCTCCAGGGAGGACTGAAGCTTTCTTT
TRBV6-5,TRBJ2-1,few,TRBD1,CASRAGQVGNEQFF,TGTGCCAGCAGGGCGGGACAGGTCGGCAATGAGCAGTTCTTC
TRBV6-5,TRBJ1-5,-,TRBD1,CASSRDSTTGGQHF,TGTGCCAGCAGTCGAGACTCGACGACAGGGGGCCAGCATTTT
TRBV6-1,TRBJ1-1,few,TRBD1,CASRQGLDTEAFF,TGTGCCAGCCGACAGGGATTGGACACTGAAGCTTTCTTT
TRBV2,TRBJ1-2,once,-,CASSEALLGGLLLGYTF,TGTGCCAGCAGTGAAGCGCTTCTCGGCGGGCTTTTGCTGGGCTACACCTTC
TRBV5-1,TRBJ2-3,-,TRBD2,CASSFLGGGADTQYF,TGCGCCAGCAGCTTCCTCGGCGGGGGGGCAGATACGCAGTATTTT
TRBV6-1,TRBJ2-5,-,-,CASSERAEETQYF,TGTGCCAGCAGTGAACGAGCTGAAGAGACCCAGTACTTC
TRBV30,TRBJ2-5,few,-,CAWSVYGIKETQYF,TGTGCCTGGAGTGTATACGGGATAAAAGAGACCCAGTACTTC
TRBV6-1,TRBJ2-6,few,-,CATRSGANVLTF,TGTGCCACCCGGTCTGGGGCCAACGTCCTGACTTTC
TRBV15,TRBJ2-2,-,-,CATSRDGGFSSTGELFF,TGTGCCACCAGCAGAGATGGAGGGTTTTCAAGTACCGGGGAGCTGTTTTTT
TRBV7-9,TRBJ1-2,-,TRBD1,CASSFETGGNGYTF,TGTGCCAGCAGCTTTGAGACAGGGGGCAATGGCTACACCTTC
TRBV5-1,TRBJ1-1,-,-,CASSPLGGRSTEAFF,TGCGCCAGCAGCCCCCTGGGGGGGCGTAGCACTGAAGCTTTCTTT
TRBV5-1,TRBJ2-3,-,TRBD2,CASSFLAGGRSSTDTQYF,TGCGCCAGCAGCTTTCTAGCGGGAGGGCGTTCTAGCACAGATACGCAGTATTTT
TRBV19,TRBJ1-5,-,TRBD1,CASSIRQGAGQPQHF,TGTGCCAGTAGTATTAGACAGGGGGCTGGTCAGCCCCAGCATTTT
TRBV29-1,TRBJ2-1,few,-,CSVVGVTNEQFF,TGCAGCGTTGTAGGGGTTACGAATGAGCAGTTCTTC
TRBV2,TRBJ2-5,-,-,CASKGEETQYF,TGTGCCAGCAAAGGGGAAGAGACCCAGTACTTC
TRBV5-6,TRBJ2-1,once,-,CASSFPGEDRNEQFF,TGTGCCAGCAGCTTTCCTGGGGAGGACCGGAATGAGCAGTTCTTC
TRBV30,TRBJ1-5,few,-,CAWSPLGGADNQPQHF,TGTGCCTGGAGTCCACTAGGGGGGGCGGACAATCAGCCCCAGCATTTT
TRBV28,TRBJ2-5,once,-,CASSHGPIQGPGRAQYF,TGTGCCAGCAGCCATGGGCCAATACAGGGTCCCGGGCGGGCCCAGTACTTC
TRBV4-1,TRBJ2-3,-,TRBD2,CASSHPGTSGGSTDTQYF,TGCGCCAGCAGCCATCCCGGGACTAGCGGAGGGAGCACAGATACGCAGTATTTT
TRBV7-2,TRBJ2-3,-,TRBD2,CASSALGLAADTQYF,TGTGCCAGCAGCGCCCTGGGACTAGCCGCGGATACGCAGTATTTT